This entry is about one TCR beta chain. Libraries were prepared by immunoSEQ multiplex PCR; TCRdb keeps only in-frame clonotypes and omits some of them. This sample has roughly 38,000 clones; roughly 85% occur once, and the top ten carry around 1.2%. The data derive from a study of T cell changes during pregnancy in multiple sclerosis. The CDR3 totals 13 residues. CDR1 is SGDLS and CDR2 is YYNGEE in the germline V gene. Trimming took 2 bases from V and 4 from J, leaving 8 bases between them. V gene TRBV9 combines with J gene TRBJ2-3; weak D call: TRBD1 (6 bases). This receptor was identified in a female donor with multiple sclerosis, enrolled in a pregnancy study. The source was CD4+ T cells from peripheral blood mononuclear cells, collected before pregnancy. The CDR3: CASSVGGADTQYF. CDR3 sequence (DNA): TGTGCCAGCAGCGTTGGGGGCGCAGATACGCAGTATTTT.